This T cell receptor beta chain was observed in a study of CD8+ T cells in alopecia areata. RNA extraction and reverse transcription yielded cDNA as sequencing template. Sequencing used immunoSEQ multiplex PCR; TCRdb keeps in-frame clones, though not all of them. In the table there are some 200,000 clones, 50% to 60% of which are singletons. V gave up 3 bases and J gave up 4 bases, with 10 bases separating them. This CDR3 is 15 amino acids long. Germline CDR1 and CDR2: LNHDA and SQIVND (reference sequence). The sequencing here drew on CD4+ T cells sorted from blood, taken at week 0. The source is a human donor with alopecia areata. The chain recombines TRBV19 with TRBJ2-6; no clear D gene. CDR3 in DNA: TGTGCCAGTAGTATCGTAGTGTTAGGGGCCAACGTCCTGACTTTC. Its protein product is CASSIVVLGANVLTF. Based on the CDR3 plus reference TRBV19 and TRBJ2-6, the full variable domain is DGGITQSPKYLFRKEGQNVTLSCEQNLNHDAMYWYRQDPGQGLRLIYYSQIVNDFQKGDIAEGYSVSREKKESFPLTVTSAQKNPTAFYLCASSIVVLGANVLTFGAGSRLTVL.